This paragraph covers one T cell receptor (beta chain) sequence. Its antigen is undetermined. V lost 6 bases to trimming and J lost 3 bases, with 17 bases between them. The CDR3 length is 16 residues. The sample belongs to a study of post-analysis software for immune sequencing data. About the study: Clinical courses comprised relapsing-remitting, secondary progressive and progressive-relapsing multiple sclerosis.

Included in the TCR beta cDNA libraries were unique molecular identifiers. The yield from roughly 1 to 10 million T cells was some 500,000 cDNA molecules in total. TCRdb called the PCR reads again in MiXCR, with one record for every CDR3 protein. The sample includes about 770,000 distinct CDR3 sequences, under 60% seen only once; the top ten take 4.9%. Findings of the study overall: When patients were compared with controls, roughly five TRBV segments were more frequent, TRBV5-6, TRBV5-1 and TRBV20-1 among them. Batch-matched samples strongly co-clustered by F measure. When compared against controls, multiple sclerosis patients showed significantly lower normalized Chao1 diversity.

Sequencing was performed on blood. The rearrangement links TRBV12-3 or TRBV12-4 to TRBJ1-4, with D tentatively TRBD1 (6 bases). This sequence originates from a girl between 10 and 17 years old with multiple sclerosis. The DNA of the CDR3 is TGTGCCAGCAGCCCCGAAGGACAGAGCCCTAATGAAAAACTGTTTTTT. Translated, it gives CASSPEGQSPNEKLFF.